This T cell receptor beta chain was retrieved from a study of PD-L1 blockade in urothelial cancer. About the research overall: Analyzed time points were 3 weeks (second dose) and 6 weeks after therapy began. Each blood sample yielded a median of 141,255 T cells.

Time point of the sample: peripheral blood 6 weeks after treatment start. Patients were living with locally advanced or metastatic urothelial carcinoma. J gave up 3 bases and V 4 bases, and 15 bases lay outside the gene matches. CDR1 is SGHRS, CDR2 YFSETQ, per germline. CDR3 size: 18 residues. Profiled with immunoSEQ multiplex PCR; TCRdb holds only in-frame clones, not every one. This sample has tens of thousands of clones; roughly 85% occur once, and the top ten carry roughly 2.5%. The sequence derives from a man aged 65 to 85 with urothelial cancer. The source material was PBMCs, sampled around atezolizumab (anti-PD-L1) treatment. V gene TRBV5-1 combines with J gene TRBJ2-3, with 9 bases fitting TRBD2. CDR3 nucleotides: TGCGCCAGCAGCCCTGGGGTTTCGAGCGGGAGGTCGACAGATACGCAGTATTTT. This gives the protein CASSPGVSSGRSTDTQYF.